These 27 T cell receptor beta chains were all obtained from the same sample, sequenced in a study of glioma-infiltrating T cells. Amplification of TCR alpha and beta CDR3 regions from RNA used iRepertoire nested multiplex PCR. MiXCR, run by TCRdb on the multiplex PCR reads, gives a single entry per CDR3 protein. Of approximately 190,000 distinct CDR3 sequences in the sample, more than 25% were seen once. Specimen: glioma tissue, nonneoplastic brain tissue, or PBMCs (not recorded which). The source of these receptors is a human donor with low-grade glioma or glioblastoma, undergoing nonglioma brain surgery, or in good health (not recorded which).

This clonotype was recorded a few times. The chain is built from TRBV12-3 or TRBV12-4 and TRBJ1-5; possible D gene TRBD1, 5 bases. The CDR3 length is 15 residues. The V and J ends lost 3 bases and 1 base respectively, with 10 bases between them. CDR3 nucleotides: TGTGCCAGCAGTTTCGTCTGGGGGAGCAATCAGCCCCAGCATTTT. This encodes CASSFVWGSNQPQHF.

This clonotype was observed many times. The CDR3 nucleotides read TGTGCCAGCAGAGAACCTGGGAAAGAGACCCAGTACTTC. Translating it yields CASREPGKETQYF. The genes are TRBV6-2 or TRBV6-3 and TRBJ2-5; D unresolved. Per germline, CDR1 MNHEY and CDR2 SVGEGT. The ends were cut back, 6 bases at V and 3 bases at J, with 11 bases in the middle. The CDR3 loop spans 13 amino acids.

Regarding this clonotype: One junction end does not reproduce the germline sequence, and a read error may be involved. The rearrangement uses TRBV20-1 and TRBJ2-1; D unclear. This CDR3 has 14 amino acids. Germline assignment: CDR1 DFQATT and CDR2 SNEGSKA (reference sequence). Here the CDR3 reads CSAGWLVAHNEKFF. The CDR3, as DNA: TGCAGTGCTGGATGGCTAGTGGCACACAATGAGAAGTTCTTC.

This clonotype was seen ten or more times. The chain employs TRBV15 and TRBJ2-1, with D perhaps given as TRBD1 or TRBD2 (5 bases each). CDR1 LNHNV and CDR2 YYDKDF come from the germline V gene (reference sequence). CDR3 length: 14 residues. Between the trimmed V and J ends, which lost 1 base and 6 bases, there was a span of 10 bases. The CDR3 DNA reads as TGTGCCACCAGCAGAGCAGGGAGTGGCAATGAGCAGTTCTTC. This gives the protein CATSRAGSGNEQFF.

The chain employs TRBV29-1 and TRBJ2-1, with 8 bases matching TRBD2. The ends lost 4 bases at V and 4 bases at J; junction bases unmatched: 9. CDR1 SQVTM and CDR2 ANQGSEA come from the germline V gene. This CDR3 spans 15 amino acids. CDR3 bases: TGCAGCGTTGCTGTCGCGGGGGGATCTTACAATGAGCAGTTCTTC. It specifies CSVAVAGGSYNEQFF.

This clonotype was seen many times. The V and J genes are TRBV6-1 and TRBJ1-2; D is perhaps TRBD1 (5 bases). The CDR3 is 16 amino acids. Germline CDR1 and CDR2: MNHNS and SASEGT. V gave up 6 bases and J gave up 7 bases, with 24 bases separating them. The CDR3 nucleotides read TGTGCCAGCAGAACAAATATGGGGGGTAGCTATCGTGGCTACACCTTC. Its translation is CASRTNMGGSYRGYTF.

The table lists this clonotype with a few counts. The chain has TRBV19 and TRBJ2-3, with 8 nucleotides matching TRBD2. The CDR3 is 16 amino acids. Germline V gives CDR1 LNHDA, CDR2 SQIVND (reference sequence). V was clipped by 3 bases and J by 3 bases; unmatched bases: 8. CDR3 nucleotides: TGTGCCAGTAGTATCCCCCCGGGAGGGGAAACAGATACGCAGTATTTT. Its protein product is CASSIPPGGETDTQYF.

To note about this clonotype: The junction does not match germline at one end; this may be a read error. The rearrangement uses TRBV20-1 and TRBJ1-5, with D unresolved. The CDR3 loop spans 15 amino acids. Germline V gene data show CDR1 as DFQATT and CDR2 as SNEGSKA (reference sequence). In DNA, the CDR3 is TGCAGTGCTAGAGTACAGCCCGATAGCGATCAGCCCAAGCATTTT. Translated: CSARVQPDSDQPKHF.

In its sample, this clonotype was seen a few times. This CDR3 is CASSPTTANTGELFF. The CDR3, as DNA: TGTGCCAGCAGTCCAACGACAGCGAACACCGGGGAGCTGTTTTTT. This rearrangement joins TRBV12-3 or TRBV12-4 to TRBJ2-2; D may be TRBD1 (5 bases). The CDR3 covers 15 residues. V was trimmed by 5 bases and J by 0 bases, leaving 10 bases between them.

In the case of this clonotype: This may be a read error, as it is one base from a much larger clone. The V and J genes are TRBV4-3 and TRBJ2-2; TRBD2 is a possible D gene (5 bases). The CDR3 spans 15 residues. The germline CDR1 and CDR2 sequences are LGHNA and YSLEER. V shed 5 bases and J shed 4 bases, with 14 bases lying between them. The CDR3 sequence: CASSEPLRGTGELFF. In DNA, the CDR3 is TGCGCCAGCAGCGAACCTCTCCGGGGCACCGGGGAGCTGTTTTTT.

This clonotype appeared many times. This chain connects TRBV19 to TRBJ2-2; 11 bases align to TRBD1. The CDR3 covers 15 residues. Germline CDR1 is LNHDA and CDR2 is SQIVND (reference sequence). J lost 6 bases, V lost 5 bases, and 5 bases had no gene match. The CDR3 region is CASSPGTGGSGELFF. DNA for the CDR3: TGTGCCAGTAGTCCCGGGACAGGGGGATCCGGGGAGCTGTTTTTT.

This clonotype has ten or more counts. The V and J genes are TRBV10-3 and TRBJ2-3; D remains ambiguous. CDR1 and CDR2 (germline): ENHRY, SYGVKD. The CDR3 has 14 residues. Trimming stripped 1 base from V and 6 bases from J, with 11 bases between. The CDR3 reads CAISELPRMDTQYF. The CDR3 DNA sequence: TGTGCCATCAGTGAGTTGCCGAGGATGGATACGCAGTATTTT.

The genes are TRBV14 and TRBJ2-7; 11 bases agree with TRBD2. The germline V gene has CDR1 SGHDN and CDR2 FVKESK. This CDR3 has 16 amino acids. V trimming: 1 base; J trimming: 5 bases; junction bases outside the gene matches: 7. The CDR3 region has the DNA TGTGCCAGCAGCCAAGTGCCGGGACTAGCGGCCCACGAGCAGTACTTC. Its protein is CASSQVPGLAAHEQYF.

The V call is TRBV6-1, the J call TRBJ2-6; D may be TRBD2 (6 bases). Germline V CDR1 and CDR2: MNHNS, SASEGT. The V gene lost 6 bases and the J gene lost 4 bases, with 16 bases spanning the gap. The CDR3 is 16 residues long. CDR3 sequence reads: CASRTPTRAGANVLTF. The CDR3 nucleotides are TGTGCCAGCAGAACCCCGACTAGAGCCGGGGCCAACGTCCTGACTTTC.

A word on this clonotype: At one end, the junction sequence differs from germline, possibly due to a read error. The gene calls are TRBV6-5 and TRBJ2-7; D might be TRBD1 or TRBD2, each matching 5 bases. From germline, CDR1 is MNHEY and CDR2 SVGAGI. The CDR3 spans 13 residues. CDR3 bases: TGTACCAGCAGTTCTCGGGACCGTCTGATGCAGTGCTTC. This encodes CTSSSRDRLMQCF.

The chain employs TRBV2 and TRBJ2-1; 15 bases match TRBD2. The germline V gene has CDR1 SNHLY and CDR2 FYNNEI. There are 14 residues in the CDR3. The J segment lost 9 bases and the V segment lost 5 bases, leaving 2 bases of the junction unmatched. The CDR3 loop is CASSRTSGGGEQFF. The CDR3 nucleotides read TGTGCCAGCAGTAGGACTAGCGGGGGGGGTGAGCAGTTCTTC.

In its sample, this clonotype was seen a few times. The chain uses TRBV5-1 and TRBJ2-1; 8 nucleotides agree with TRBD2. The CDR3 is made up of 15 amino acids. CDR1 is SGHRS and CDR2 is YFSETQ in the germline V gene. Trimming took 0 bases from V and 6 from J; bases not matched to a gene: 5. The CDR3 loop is CASSLEGAGGNEQFF. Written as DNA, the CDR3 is TGCGCCAGCAGCTTGGAAGGGGCGGGAGGCAATGAGCAGTTCTTC.

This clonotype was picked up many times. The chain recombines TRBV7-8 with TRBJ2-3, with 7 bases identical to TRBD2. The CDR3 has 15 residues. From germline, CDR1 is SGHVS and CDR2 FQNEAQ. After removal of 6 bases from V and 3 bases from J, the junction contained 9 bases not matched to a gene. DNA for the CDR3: TGTGCCAGCAGGAAAGGGGCGGGAGTGACAGATACGCAGTATTTT. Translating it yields CASRKGAGVTDTQYF. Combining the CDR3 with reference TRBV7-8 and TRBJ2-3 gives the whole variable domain GAGVSQSPRYKVAKRGQDVALRCDPISGHVSLFWYQQALGQGPEFLTYFQNEAQLDKSGLPSDRFFAERPEGSVSTLKIQRTQQEDSAVYLCASRKGAGVTDTQYFGPGTRLTVL.

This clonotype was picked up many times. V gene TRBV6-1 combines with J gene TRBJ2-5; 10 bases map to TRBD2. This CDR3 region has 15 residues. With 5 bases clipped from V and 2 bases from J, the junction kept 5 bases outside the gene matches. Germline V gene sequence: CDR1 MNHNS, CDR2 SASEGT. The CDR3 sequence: CASSYQLAGQETQYF. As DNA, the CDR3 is TGTGCCAGCAGTTATCAACTAGCGGGACAAGAGACCCAGTACTTC.

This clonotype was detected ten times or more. CDR3 sequence: CASSQRGTPTYEQYF. For the CDR3, the DNA is TGCGCCAGCAGCCAACGTGGGACACCAACCTACGAGCAGTACTTC. The chain is built from TRBV4-3 and TRBJ2-7, with a possible D match to TRBD1 (6 bases). Trimming cost V 2 bases and J 2 bases, with 13 bases left between them. The CDR3 runs to 15 residues. The V gene's germline CDR1 is LGHNA and CDR2 YSLEER.

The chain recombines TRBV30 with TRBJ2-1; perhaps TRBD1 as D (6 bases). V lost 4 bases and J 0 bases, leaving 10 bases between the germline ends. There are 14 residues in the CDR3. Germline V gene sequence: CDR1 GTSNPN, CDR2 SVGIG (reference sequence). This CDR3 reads CAWKRTVSYNEQFF. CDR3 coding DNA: TGTGCCTGGAAGAGGACAGTCTCCTACAATGAGCAGTTCTTC.

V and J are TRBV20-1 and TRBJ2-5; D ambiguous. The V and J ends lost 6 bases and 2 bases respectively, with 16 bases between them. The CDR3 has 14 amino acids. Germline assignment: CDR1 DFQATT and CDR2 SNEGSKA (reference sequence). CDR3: CSATSRATQETQYF. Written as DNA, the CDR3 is TGCAGTGCCACTTCCCGGGCCACACAAGAGACCCAGTACTTC.

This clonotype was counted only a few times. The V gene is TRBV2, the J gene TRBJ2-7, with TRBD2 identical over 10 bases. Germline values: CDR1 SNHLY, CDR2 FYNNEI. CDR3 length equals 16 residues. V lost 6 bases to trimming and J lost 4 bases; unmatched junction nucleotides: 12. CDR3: CASRDRAGGGAYEQYF. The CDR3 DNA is TGTGCCAGCAGAGATCGAGCGGGGGGGGGCGCATACGAGCAGTACTTC.

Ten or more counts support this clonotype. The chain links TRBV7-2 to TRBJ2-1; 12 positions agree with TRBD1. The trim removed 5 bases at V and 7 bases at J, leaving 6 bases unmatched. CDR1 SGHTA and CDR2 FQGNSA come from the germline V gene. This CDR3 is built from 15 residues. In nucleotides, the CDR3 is TGTGCCAGCAGCCCGGGGACAGGGGGCGGGAATGAGCAGTTCTTC. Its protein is CASSPGTGGGNEQFF.

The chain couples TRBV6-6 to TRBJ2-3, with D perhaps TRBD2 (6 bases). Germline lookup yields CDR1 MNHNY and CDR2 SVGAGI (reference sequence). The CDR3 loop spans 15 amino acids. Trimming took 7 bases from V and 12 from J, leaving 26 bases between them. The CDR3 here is CASTLAILSTGTQYF. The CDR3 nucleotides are TGTGCCAGCACCCTAGCGATATTAAGCACAGGTACTCAGTATTTT.

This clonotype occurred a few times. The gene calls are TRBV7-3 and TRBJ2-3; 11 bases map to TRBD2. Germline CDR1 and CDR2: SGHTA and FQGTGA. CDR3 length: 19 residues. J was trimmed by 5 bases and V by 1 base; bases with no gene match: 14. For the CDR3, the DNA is TGTGCCAGCAGCTTAAACTCACTAGCGGGAGCCACCTCGGTAGATACGCAGTATTTT. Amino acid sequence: CASSLNSLAGATSVDTQYF.

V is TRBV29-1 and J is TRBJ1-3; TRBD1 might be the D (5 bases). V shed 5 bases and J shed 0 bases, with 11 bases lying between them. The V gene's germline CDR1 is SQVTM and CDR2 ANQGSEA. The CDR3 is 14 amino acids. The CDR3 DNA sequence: TGCAGCGTTTTGGGGGGAAGCTCTGGAAACACCATATATTTT. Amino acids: CSVLGGSSGNTIYF.